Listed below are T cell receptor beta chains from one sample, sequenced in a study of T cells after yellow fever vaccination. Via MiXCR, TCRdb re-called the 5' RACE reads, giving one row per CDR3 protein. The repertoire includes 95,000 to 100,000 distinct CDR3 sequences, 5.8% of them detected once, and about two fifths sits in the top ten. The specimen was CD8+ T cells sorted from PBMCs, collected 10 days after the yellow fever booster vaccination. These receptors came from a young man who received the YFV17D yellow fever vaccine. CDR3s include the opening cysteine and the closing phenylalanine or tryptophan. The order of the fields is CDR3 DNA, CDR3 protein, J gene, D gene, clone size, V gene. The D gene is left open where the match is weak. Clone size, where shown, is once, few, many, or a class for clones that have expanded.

TGTGCCTGGAGCAGCTGGCGGGGGGAGAATGAAAAACTGTTTTTT CAWSSWRGENEKLFF TRBJ1-4 - few TRBV30
TGTGCCAGCAGCCAAGATGGGGACAATGAGCAGTTCTTC CASSQDGDNEQFF TRBJ2-1 - few TRBV4-2
TGTGCCAGCAGCTTCGGATCTGGGTCGGCCAAAAACATTCAGTACTTC CASSFGSGSAKNIQYF TRBJ2-4 - - TRBV5-6
TGCGCCAGCAGCCAAGATTTGGGAGAAGAGACCCAGTACTTC CASSQDLGEETQYF TRBJ2-5 - few TRBV4-3
TGCGCCAGCAGCCAGGACAAGGGGGCGCGGGGCTACACCTTC CASSQDKGARGYTF TRBJ1-2 TRBD1 - TRBV4-3
TGTGCCAGCAGTGACGGGGGGGAGGAATACAATGAGCAGTTCTTC CASSDGGEEYNEQFF TRBJ2-1 TRBD2 many TRBV6-4
TGTGCCAGCAGCTTGGTACTAGAGAAGACCCAGTACTTC CASSLVLEKTQYF TRBJ2-5 - once TRBV5-4
TGTGCCAGCAGCGTAGCAGGGATTCGGGGTGAGCAGTTCTTC CASSVAGIRGEQFF TRBJ2-1 - few TRBV9
TGTGCCAGCAGCTTACCTGGGCTGGGCATGAACACTGAAGCTTTCTTT CASSLPGLGMNTEAFF TRBJ1-1 - many TRBV7-9
TGCGCCAGCAGCCTCTCGGAAAGTTCACCCCTCCACTTT CASSLSESSPLHF TRBJ1-6 - - TRBV4-1
TGTGCCAGCAGCCCGGGGGGGGGGAATCCCCCGAACACCGGGGAGCTGTTTTTT CASSPGGGNPPNTGELFF TRBJ2-2 TRBD2 few TRBV7-2
TGTGCCAGCAGCACATCGGGGATCTCCGGGGAGCTGTTTTTT CASSTSGISGELFF TRBJ2-2 - few TRBV9
TGTGCCAGCAGCAAAGGAGAGGGGGCGATTTTAAATGAGCAGTTCTTC CASSKGEGAILNEQFF TRBJ2-1 - few TRBV21-1
TGTGCCATCAGTGGGACCAACTACGAGCAGTACTTC CAISGTNYEQYF TRBJ2-7 - few TRBV10-3
TGTGCCAGCAGCGAACAGGGCTCTGGAAACACCATATATTTT CASSEQGSGNTIYF TRBJ1-3 - few TRBV9
TGTGCCACCAGCCGCGACAGGAGCTCCTACAATGAGCAGTTCTTC CATSRDRSSYNEQFF TRBJ2-1 - - TRBV15
TGTGCCAGCTCACCACCGCTCCGGGACAGAGGCCTTCAGTACTTC CASSPPLRDRGLQYF TRBJ2-4 TRBD1 few TRBV18
TGCGCCAGCAGCCAGGAGAGGGGACTGCTAGCCAAAAACATTCAGTACTTC CASSQERGLLAKNIQYF TRBJ2-4 - - TRBV4-1